Shown below are 11 T cell receptor beta chains from a single sample sequenced in a study of blood T cell repertoires in COVID-19 (dated by TCRdb to the early 2020s). The library was made by the immunoSEQ multiplex PCR assay. TCRdb obtained this table from immuneACCESS and retained in-frame rearrangements with V and J assigned. These tables miss some clones; where compared with another copy, unresolved V genes account for less than half of the shortfall, and the remainder is unexplained. This sample has over 130,000 clones in its table, and roughly 80% of those were observed once. The ten largest clones take up over 15% of the sample. The specimen was peripheral blood. The receptors were sampled from a man aged 50 to 60 with acute or convalescent COVID-19.

This clone was found a few times. The chain combines TRBV29-1 with TRBJ1-3; TRBD1 matches at 8 bases. CDR1 SQVTM and CDR2 ANQGSEA come from the germline V gene. J lost 4 bases, V lost 3 bases, and 5 bases had no gene match. This CDR3 has 14 residues. In nucleotides, the CDR3 is TGCAGCGTTGAGGACAGGGATCCCGGAAACACCATATATTTT. It is translated as CSVEDRDPGNTIYF. The full variable domain, rest sourced from reference TRBV29-1 and TRBJ1-3, is SAVISQKPSRDICQRGTSLTIQCQVDSQVTMMFWYRQQPGQSLTLIATANQGSEATYESGFVIDKFPISRPNLTFSTLTVSNMSPEDSSIYLCSVEDRDPGNTIYFGEGSWLTVV.

The CDR3 DNA reads TGTGCCAGCAGCCTCGACAGGAAACAAGCTTTCTTT. The encoded protein is CASSLDRKQAFF. The chain employs TRBV3-1 (or the pseudogene TRBV3-2) and TRBJ1-1, with a possible D match to TRBD1 (6 bases). This CDR3 spans 12 amino acids. The V and J ends lost 4 bases and 9 bases respectively, with 12 bases between them. CDR1 LGHDT and CDR2 YNNKEL come from the germline V gene (reference sequence).

This clone was observed once. The CDR3: CATSRDGTGVSNQPQHF. The CDR3 region has the DNA TGTGCCACCAGCAGAGATGGAACAGGGGTTAGCAATCAGCCCCAGCATTTT. The chain recombines TRBV15 with TRBJ1-5, with TRBD1 identical over 7 bases. CDR1 is LNHNV and CDR2 is YYDKDF in the germline V gene (reference sequence). CDR3 length: 17 residues. V shed 0 bases, J shed 0 bases, and the junction held 5 bases outside the gene matches.

The J gene is TRBJ2-3, the V gene TRBV6-5; TRBD2 aligns across 9 bases. CDR1 is MNHEY and CDR2 is SVGAGI in the germline V gene. Germline trimming cut 7 bases from V and 8 bases from J; bases unmatched to any gene: 7. The CDR3 has 13 amino acids. The CDR3 sequence is CASIQAGGSTQYF. Here the CDR3 DNA reads TGTGCCAGCATTCAGGCGGGGGGGTCTACGCAGTATTTT.

The genes are TRBV5-1 and TRBJ2-7; 12 bases match TRBD1. V trimming: 0 bases; J trimming: 3 bases; junction bases outside the gene matches: 4. Germline lookup yields CDR1 SGHRS and CDR2 YFSETQ. The CDR3 totals 16 residues. Here the CDR3 reads CASSLGGTGGFYEQYF. CDR3 bases: TGCGCCAGCAGCTTGGGCGGGACAGGGGGCTTCTACGAGCAGTACTTC.

V and J are TRBV5-1 and TRBJ2-3; tentative D call: TRBD2 (6 bases). Germline loops: CDR1 SGHRS, CDR2 YFSETQ. Trimming took off 0 bases at V and 5 bases at J, with 13 bases between the two ends. The CDR3 totals 15 residues. Written as DNA, the CDR3 is TGCGCCAGCAGCTTGGCGGTGGGGGAGGAAGATACGCAGTATTTT. This translates into CASSLAVGEEDTQYF.

V and J are TRBV6-2 or TRBV6-3 and TRBJ2-1; TRBD1 matches 10 bases. From germline, CDR1 is MNHEY and CDR2 SVGEGT. J gave up 7 bases and V 5 bases, and 2 bases lay outside the gene matches. The CDR3 spans 13 residues. In nucleotides, the CDR3 is TGTGCCAGCAGTCAGGACAGGGGGAATGAGCAGTTCTTC. Protein: CASSQDRGNEQFF.

The chain has TRBV5-1 and TRBJ1-4; possible D gene TRBD1, 5 bases. V lost 0 bases and J lost 5, with 17 bases in between. Germline V gene sequence: CDR1 SGHRS, CDR2 YFSETQ. The CDR3 extends over 17 amino acids. CDR3 in DNA: TGCGCCAGCAGCTTGGACGGCAGGGCCCGCTTAAATGAAAAACTGTTTTTT. It translates to CASSLDGRARLNEKLFF. The entire variable domain, with the rest obtained from reference TRBV5-1 and TRBJ1-4, is as follows: KAGVTQTPRYLIKTRGQQVTLSCSPISGHRSVSWYQQTPGQGLQFLFEYFSETQRNKGNFPGRFSGRQFSNSRSEMNVSTLELGDSALYLCASSLDGRARLNEKLFFGSGTQLSVL.

This chain joins TRBV12-3 or TRBV12-4 and TRBJ1-1; 7 bases agree with TRBD1. CDR3 size: 13 residues. Trimming cost V 8 bases and J 8 bases; bases outside gene matches: 11. This chain's CDR3 is CASCLTGTVEAFF. The CDR3 DNA follows: TGTGCCAGCTGCCTAACCGGGACAGTAGAAGCTTTCTTT.

This chain connects TRBV5-1 to TRBJ2-1, with D tentatively TRBD2 (5 bases). V lost 2 bases to trimming and J lost 0 bases, with 9 bases between them. The CDR3 length is 15 residues. CDR1 and CDR2 from the germline V gene are SGHRS and YFSETQ. CDR3 coding DNA: TGCGCCAGCAGCTTACGAGGGAGCTCCTACAATGAGCAGTTCTTC. It yields the protein CASSLRGSSYNEQFF.

The chain has TRBV18 and TRBJ1-4; 7 nucleotides agree with TRBD1. CDR1 KGHSH and CDR2 LQKENI come from the germline V gene. V lost 6 bases to trimming and J lost 5 bases; unmatched junction nucleotides: 9. CDR3 length: 15 residues. Written as DNA, the CDR3 is TGTGCCAGCTCCCTAGGCGGGACAGAGAATGAAAAACTGTTTTTT. This gives the protein CASSLGGTENEKLFF.